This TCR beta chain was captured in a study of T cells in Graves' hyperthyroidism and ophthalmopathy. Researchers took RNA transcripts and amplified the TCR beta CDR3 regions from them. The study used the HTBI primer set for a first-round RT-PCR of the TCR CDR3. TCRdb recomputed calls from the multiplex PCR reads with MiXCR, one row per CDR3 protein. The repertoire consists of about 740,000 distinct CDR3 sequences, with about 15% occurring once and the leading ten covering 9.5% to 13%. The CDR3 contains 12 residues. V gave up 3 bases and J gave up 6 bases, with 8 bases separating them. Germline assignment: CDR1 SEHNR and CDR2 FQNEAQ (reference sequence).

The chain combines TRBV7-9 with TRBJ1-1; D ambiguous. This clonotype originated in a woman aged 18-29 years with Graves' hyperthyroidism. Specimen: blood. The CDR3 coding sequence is TGTGCCAGCAGCTTTATTCAGTCTGAAGCTTTCTTT. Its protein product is CASSFIQSEAFF.